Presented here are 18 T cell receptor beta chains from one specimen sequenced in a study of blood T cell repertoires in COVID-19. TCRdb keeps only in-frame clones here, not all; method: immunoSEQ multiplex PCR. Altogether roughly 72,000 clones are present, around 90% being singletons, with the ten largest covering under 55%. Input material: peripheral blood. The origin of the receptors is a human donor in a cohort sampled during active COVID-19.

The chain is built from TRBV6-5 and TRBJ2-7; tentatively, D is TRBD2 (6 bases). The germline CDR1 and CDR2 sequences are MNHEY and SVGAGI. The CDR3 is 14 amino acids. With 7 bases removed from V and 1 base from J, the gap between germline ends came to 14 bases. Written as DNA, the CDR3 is TGTGCCAGCACCACGAACGGAGGGTCCTACGAGCAGTACTTC. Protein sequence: CASTTNGGSYEQYF.

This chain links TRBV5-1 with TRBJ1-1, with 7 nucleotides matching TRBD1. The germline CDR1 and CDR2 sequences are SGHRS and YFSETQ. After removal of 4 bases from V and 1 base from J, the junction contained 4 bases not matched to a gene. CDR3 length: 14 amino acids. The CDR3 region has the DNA TGCGCCAGCAGCCTGGGACAGCAGAACACTGAAGCTTTCTTT. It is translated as CASSLGQQNTEAFF.

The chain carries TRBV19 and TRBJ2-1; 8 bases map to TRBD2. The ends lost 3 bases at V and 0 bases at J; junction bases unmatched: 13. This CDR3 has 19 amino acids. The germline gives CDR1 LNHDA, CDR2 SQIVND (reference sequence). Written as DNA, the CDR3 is TGTGCCAGTAGTATGACAACGGGAGGGCAAGTTGGCTCCTACAATGAGCAGTTCTTC. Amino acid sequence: CASSMTTGGQVGSYNEQFF.

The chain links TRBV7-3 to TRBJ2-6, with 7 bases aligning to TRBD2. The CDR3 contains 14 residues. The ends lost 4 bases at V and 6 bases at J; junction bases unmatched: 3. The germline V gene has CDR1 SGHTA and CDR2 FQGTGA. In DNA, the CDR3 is TGTGCCAGCAGCTCTAGCGGAGTGGCCAACGTCCTGACTTTC. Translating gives CASSSSGVANVLTF.

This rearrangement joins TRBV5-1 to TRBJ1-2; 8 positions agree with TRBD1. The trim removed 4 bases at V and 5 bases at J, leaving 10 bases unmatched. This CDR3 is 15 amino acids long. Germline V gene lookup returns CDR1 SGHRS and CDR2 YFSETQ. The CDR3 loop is CASSPTAGTGYGYTF. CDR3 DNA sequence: TGCGCCAGCAGCCCTACCGCCGGGACAGGATATGGCTACACCTTC.

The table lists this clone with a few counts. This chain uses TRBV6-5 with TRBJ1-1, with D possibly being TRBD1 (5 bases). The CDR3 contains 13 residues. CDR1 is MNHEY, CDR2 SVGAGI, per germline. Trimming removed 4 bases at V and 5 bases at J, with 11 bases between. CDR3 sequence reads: CASSLRGYTEAFF. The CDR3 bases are TGTGCCAGCAGTTTAAGGGGCTATACTGAAGCTTTCTTT.

The CDR3 loop reads CASSPIPPDSPLHF. The CDR3 DNA reads as TGTGCCAGCTCACCAATACCCCCGGATTCACCCCTCCACTTT. The V gene is TRBV18, the J gene TRBJ1-6; D ambiguous. The V end was cut by 2 bases, the J end by 8 bases, with 10 bases between. This CDR3 has 14 residues. Germline CDR1 reads KGHSH; CDR2 reads LQKENI. Full variable domain (outside the CDR3, taken from reference TRBV18 and TRBJ1-6): NAGVMQNPRHLVRRRGQEARLRCSPMKGHSHVYWYRQLPEEGLKFMVYLQKENIIDESGMPKERFSAEFPKEGPSILRIQQVVRGDSAAYFCASSPIPPDSPLHFGNGTRLTVT.

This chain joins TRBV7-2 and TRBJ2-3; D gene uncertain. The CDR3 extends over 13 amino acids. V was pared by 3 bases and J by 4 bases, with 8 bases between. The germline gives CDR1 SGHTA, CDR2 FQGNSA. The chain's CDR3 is CASSFVAPDTQYF. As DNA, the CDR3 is TGTGCCAGCAGCTTTGTAGCCCCAGATACGCAGTATTTT.

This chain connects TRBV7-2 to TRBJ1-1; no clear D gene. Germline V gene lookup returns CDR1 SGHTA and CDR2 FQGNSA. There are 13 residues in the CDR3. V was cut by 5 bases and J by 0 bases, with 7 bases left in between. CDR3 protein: CASSQILNTEAFF. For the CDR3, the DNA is TGTGCCAGCAGCCAAATCCTGAACACTGAAGCTTTCTTT.

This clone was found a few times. This CDR3 reads CASSLAGQGGYTF. In DNA, the CDR3 is TGTGCCAGCAGCTTAGCAGGGCAGGGAGGCTACACCTTC. The chain recombines TRBV7-8 with TRBJ1-2, with D tentatively TRBD1 (5 bases). Trimming cost V 0 bases and J 8 bases, with 10 bases left between them. The CDR3 has 13 residues. From germline, CDR1 is SGHVS and CDR2 FQNEAQ.

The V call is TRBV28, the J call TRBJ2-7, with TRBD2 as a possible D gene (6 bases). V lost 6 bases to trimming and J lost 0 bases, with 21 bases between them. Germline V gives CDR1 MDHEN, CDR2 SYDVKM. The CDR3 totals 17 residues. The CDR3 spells CASSVAVGFRPSYEQYF. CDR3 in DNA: TGTGCCAGCAGCGTAGCGGTTGGCTTTAGACCCTCCTACGAGCAGTACTTC.

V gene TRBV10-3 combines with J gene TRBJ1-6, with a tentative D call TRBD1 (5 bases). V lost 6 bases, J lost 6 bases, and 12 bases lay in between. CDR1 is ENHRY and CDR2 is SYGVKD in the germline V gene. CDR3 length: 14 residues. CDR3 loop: CAIRGSTANSPLHF. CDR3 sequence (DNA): TGTGCCATCAGGGGATCGACAGCTAATTCACCCCTCCACTTT.

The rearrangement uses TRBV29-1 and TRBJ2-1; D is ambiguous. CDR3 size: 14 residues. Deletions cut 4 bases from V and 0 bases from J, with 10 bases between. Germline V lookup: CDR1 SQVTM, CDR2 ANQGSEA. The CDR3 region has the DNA TGCAGCGTTGTTTTGGCCAGCTCCTACAATGAGCAGTTCTTC. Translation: CSVVLASSYNEQFF.

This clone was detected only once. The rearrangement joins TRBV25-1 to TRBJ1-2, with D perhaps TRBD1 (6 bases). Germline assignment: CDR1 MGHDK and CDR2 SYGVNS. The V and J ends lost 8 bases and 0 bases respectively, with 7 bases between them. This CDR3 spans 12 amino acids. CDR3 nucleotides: TGTGCCAGCGGACAGACTAACTATGGCTACACCTTC. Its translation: CASGQTNYGYTF.

CDR3 in DNA: TGTGCCAGCAGCGTACAGGGGAAGGAAAAACTGTTTTTT. Translation gives CASSVQGKEKLFF. The genes are TRBV5-4 and TRBJ1-4, with TRBD1 identical over 7 bases. Germline values: CDR1 SGHNT, CDR2 YYREEE (reference sequence). The CDR3 is 13 amino acids. V shed 4 bases, J shed 8 bases, and the junction held 5 bases outside the gene matches.

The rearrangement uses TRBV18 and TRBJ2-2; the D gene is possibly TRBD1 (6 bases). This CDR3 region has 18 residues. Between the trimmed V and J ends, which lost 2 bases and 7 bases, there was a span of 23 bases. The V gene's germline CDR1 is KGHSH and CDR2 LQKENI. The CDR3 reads CASSPTPGTTTQIGELFF. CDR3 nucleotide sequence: TGTGCCAGCTCACCAACCCCCGGGACAACAACCCAGATCGGGGAGCTGTTTTTT.

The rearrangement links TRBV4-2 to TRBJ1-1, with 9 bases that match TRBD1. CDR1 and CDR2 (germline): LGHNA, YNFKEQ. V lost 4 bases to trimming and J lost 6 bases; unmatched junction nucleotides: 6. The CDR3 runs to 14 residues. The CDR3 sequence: CASSPGQGFSEAFF. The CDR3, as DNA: TGTGCCAGCAGCCCGGGACAGGGATTTTCTGAAGCTTTCTTT.

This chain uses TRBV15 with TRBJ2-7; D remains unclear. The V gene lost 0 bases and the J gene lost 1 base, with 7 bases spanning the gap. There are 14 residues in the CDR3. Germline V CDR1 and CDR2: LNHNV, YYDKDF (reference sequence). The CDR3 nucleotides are TGTGCCACCAGCAGAGATACCACTTCCTACGAGCAGTACTTC. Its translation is CATSRDTTSYEQYF. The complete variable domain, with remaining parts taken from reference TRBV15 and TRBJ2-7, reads DAMVIQNPRYQVTQFGKPVTLSCSQTLNHNVMYWYQQKSSQAPKLLFHYYDKDFNNEADTPDNFQSRRPNTSFCFLDIRSPGLGDTAMYLCATSRDTTSYEQYFGPGTRLTVT.